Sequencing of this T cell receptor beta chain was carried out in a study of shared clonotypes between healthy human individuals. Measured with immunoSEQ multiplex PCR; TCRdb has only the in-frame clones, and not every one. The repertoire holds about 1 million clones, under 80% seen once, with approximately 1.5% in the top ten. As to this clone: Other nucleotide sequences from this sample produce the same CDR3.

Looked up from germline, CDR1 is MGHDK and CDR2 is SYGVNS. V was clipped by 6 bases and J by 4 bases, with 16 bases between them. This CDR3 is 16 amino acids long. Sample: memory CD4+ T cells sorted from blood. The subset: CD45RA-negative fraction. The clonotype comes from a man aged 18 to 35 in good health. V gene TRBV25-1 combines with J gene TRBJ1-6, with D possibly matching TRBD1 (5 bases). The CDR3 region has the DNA TGTGCCAGCAGAGAGGAGGGAAAGGGGTATAATTCACCCCTCCACTTT. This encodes CASREEGKGYNSPLHF.